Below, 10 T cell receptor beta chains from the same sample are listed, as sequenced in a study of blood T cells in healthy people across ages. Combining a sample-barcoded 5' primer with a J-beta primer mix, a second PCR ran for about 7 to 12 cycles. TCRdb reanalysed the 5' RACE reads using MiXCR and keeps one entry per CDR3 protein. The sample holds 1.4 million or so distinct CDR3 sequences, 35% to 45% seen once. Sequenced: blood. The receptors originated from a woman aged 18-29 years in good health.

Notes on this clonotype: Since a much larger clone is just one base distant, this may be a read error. The CDR3, as DNA: TGCGTCAGCAGCCAAGATCCGCACAGACGTGAAAAACTGTTTTTT. Translation: CVSSQDPHRREKLFF. V is TRBV4-3 and J is TRBJ1-4; D gene unclear. This CDR3 is 15 amino acids long. The germline CDR1 and CDR2 sequences are LGHNA and YSLEER.

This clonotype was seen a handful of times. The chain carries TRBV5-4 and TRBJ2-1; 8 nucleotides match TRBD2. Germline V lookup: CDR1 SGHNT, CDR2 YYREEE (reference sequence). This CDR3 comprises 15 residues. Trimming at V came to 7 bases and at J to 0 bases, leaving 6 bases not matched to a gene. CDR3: CASAESGSSYNEQFF. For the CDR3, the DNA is TGTGCCAGCGCCGAAAGCGGGAGCTCCTACAATGAGCAGTTCTTC. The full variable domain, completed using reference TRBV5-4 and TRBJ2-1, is ETGVTQSPTHLIKTRGQQVTLRCSSQSGHNTVSWYQQALGQGPQFIFQYYREEENGRGNFPPRFSGLQFPNYSSELNVNALELDDSALYLCASAESGSSYNEQFFGPGTRLTVL.

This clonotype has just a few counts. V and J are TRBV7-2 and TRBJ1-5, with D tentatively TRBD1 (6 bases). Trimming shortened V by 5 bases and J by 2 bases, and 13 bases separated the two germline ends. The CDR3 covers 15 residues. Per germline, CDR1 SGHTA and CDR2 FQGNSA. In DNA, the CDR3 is TGTGCCAGCAGCCAACAGGGATATGGCAATCAGCCCCAGCATTTT. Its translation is CASSQQGYGNQPQHF.

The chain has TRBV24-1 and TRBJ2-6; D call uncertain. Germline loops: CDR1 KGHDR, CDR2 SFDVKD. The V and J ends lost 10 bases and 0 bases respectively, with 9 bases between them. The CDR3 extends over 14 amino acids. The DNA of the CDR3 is TGTGCCACAGCGACGGGCTCTGGGGCCAACGTCCTGACTTTC. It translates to CATATGSGANVLTF.

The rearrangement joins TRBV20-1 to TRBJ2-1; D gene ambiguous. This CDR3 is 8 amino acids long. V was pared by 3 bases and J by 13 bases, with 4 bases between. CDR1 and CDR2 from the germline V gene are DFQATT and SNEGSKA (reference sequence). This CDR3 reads CSARDQFF. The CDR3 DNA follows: TGCAGTGCTAGGGACCAGTTCTTC.

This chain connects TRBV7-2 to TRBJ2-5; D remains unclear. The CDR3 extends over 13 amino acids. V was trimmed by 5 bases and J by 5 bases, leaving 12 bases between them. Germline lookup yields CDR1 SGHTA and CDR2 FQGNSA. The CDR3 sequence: CASSRWVGETQYF. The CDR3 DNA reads TGTGCCAGCAGCCGCTGGGTTGGGGAGACCCAGTACTTC.

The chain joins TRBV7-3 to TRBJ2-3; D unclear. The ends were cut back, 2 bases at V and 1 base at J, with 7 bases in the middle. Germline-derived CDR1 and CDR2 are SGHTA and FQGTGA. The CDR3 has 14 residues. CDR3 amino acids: CASSLGFRTDTQYF. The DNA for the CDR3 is TGTGCCAGCAGCTTAGGTTTCCGCACAGATACGCAGTATTTT. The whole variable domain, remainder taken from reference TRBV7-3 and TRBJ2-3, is GAGVSQTPSNKVTEKGKYVELRCDPISGHTALYWYRQSLGQGPEFLIYFQGTGAADDSGLPNDRFFAVRPEGSVSTLKIQRTERGDSAVYLCASSLGFRTDTQYFGPGTRLTVL.

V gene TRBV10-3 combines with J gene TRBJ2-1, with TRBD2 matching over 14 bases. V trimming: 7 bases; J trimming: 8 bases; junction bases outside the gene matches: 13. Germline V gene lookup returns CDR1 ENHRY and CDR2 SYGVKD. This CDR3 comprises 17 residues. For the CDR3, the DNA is TGTGCCATCAAAATCGGGACTAGCGGGAGTAATAGCCATGAGCAGTTCTTC. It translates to CAIKIGTSGSNSHEQFF.

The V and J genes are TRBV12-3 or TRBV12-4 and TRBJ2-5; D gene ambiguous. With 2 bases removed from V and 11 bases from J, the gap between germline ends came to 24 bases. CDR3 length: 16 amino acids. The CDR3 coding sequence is TGTGCCAGCAGTTTAATTCGCCCGCTGGTGGGTAATGAGCAGTACTTC. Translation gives CASSLIRPLVGNEQYF.

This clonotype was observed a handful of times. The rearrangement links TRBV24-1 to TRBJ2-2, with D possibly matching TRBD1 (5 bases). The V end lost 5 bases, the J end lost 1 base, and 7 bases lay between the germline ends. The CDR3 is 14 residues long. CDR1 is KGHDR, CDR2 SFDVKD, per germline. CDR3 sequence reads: CATSGGLNTGELFF. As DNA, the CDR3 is TGTGCCACCAGTGGGGGCTTGAACACCGGGGAGCTGTTTTTT.